Below are 20 T cell receptor beta chains sequenced from a single sample in a study of neurological immune-mediated disorders. From the 5' RACE reads, TCRdb called clonotypes with MiXCR, one entry per CDR3 protein. The sample carries tens of thousands of distinct CDR3 sequences, roughly 12% recorded once. The time point was: longitudinal time-point 3. Material for sequencing was PBMCs. These TCRs come from a male donor with HTLV-1-associated myelopathy (HAM/TSP).

This clonotype was recorded many times. V is TRBV28 and J is TRBJ2-3; D tentatively fits TRBD1 or TRBD2 (5 bases each). Per germline, CDR1 MDHEN and CDR2 SYDVKM. CDR3 length: 15 residues. Trimming shortened V by 6 bases and J by 1 base, and 14 bases separated the two germline ends. CDR3 sequence (DNA): TGTGCCAGCAGGGGAGCAGCAGGGCGCACAGATACGCAGTATTTT. Its translation is CASRGAAGRTDTQYF.

This clonotype was observed at least ten times. V gene TRBV5-6 combines with J gene TRBJ2-1, with 11 nucleotides matching TRBD2. V lost 3 bases and J lost 8; bases outside the gene matches: 10. The germline V gene has CDR1 SGHDT and CDR2 YYEEEE. The CDR3 sequence is 16 residues long. For the CDR3, the DNA is TGTGCCAGCAGCTATACGATTAGCGGGGGGGCCCATGAGCAGTTCTTC. This sequence encodes CASSYTISGGAHEQFF.

This rearrangement joins TRBV6-5 to TRBJ2-1, with TRBD2 matching 11 bases. The length of the CDR3 is 17 residues. Trimming cost V 0 bases and J 9 bases; bases outside gene matches: 10. In germline, CDR1 is MNHEY, CDR2 SVGAGI. CDR3 DNA sequence: TGTGCCAGCAGTTACTCTAGCGGGGGGGCGATAGGCGGTGAGCAGTTCTTC. It translates to CASSYSSGGAIGGEQFF.

This clonotype was observed at least ten times. The chain couples TRBV7-2 to TRBJ1-1; TRBD1 matches at 10 bases. Germline CDR1 is SGHTA and CDR2 is FQGNSA. CDR3 size: 13 residues. V lost 5 bases, J lost 11 bases, and 8 bases stayed unmatched. CDR3 in DNA: TGTGCCAGCAGCGTAGGCCGGGACAGGGGCGCTTTCTTT. This sequence encodes CASSVGRDRGAFF. Full variable domain (remainder filled in from reference TRBV7-2 and TRBJ1-1): GAGVSQSPSNKVTEKGKDVELRCDPISGHTALYWYRQSLGQGLEFLIYFQGNSAPDKSGLPSDRFSAERTGGSVSTLTIQRTQQEDSAVYLCASSVGRDRGAFFGQGTRLTVV.

This clonotype came up many times. The V and J genes are TRBV5-1 and TRBJ2-5, with a possible D match to TRBD1 (5 bases). The CDR3 runs to 13 residues. Deletions cut 4 bases from V and 1 base from J, with 8 bases between. Germline V gene sequence: CDR1 SGHRS, CDR2 YFSETQ. CDR3 DNA: TGCGCCAGCAGCCTCGACAGCCAAGAGACCCAGTACTTC. Its protein is CASSLDSQETQYF.

This clonotype was detected many times. This chain links TRBV20-1 with TRBJ2-7; 9 bases are a match to TRBD1. The CDR3 consists of 13 residues. Germline trimming cut 5 bases from V and 1 base from J; bases unmatched to any gene: 3. Germline loops: CDR1 DFQATT, CDR2 SNEGSKA (reference sequence). CDR3 nucleotide sequence: TGCAGTGCTTCGACAGGGGGATCCTACGAGCAGTACTTC. It yields the protein CSASTGGSYEQYF.

The chain is built from TRBV15 and TRBJ1-2; possibly TRBD1 for D (6 bases). The CDR3 covers 13 residues. Trimming took 0 bases from V and 6 from J, leaving 8 bases between them. CDR1 is LNHNV and CDR2 is YYDKDF in the germline V gene (reference sequence). CDR3 amino acids: CATSRDRGNGYTF. The DNA for the CDR3 is TGTGCCACCAGCAGAGATAGGGGGAATGGCTACACCTTC.

Many counts were recorded for this clonotype. The chain uses TRBV20-1 and TRBJ2-3; 9 bases map to TRBD1. This CDR3 is built from 15 residues. Per germline, CDR1 DFQATT and CDR2 SNEGSKA (reference sequence). With 6 bases clipped from V and 0 bases from J, the junction kept 7 bases outside the gene matches. This chain's CDR3 is CSAPDRGRSTDTQYF. CDR3 nucleotides: TGCAGTGCCCCGGACAGGGGCCGGAGCACAGATACGCAGTATTTT.

Regarding this clonotype: Just one base apart from a much larger clone, this may be a read error. This chain joins TRBV18 and TRBJ2-7; D uncertain. CDR1 is KGHSH, CDR2 LQKENI, per germline. CDR3 length: 12 residues. The chain's CDR3 is CASSPDNYEQCF. The CDR3 region has the DNA TGTGCCAGCTCACCCGACAACTACGAGCAGTGCTTC.

This clonotype was recorded a few times. The CDR3 loop is CASSSTSGVSTDTQYF. The CDR3 DNA follows: TGTGCCAGCAGCTCCACTAGCGGGGTTAGCACAGATACGCAGTATTTT. The chain couples TRBV7-3 to TRBJ2-3, with 10 nucleotides matching TRBD2. V was pared by 4 bases and J by 0 bases, with 4 bases of the junction left unmatched. The germline V gene encodes CDR1 SGHTA and CDR2 FQGTGA. This CDR3 contains 16 residues.

This clonotype was seen a few times. V is TRBV27 and J is TRBJ2-7; possibly TRBD1 or TRBD2 for D (6 bases each). V was cut by 6 bases and J by 3 bases, with 12 bases left in between. In germline, CDR1 is MNHEY, CDR2 SMNVEV (reference sequence). The CDR3 length is 13 residues. The CDR3 loop reads CASRGRTDYEQYF. The DNA for the CDR3 is TGTGCCAGCAGGGGGAGGACAGACTACGAGCAGTACTTC.

The V gene is TRBV5-1, the J gene TRBJ2-2; 7 positions match TRBD1. The CDR3 is 14 amino acids. J was trimmed by 7 bases and V by 2 bases; bases with no gene match: 5. Germline V CDR1 and CDR2: SGHRS, YFSETQ. Written as DNA, the CDR3 is TGCGCCAGCAGCTTTTGGGACAGCGGCGGGGAGCTGTTTTTT. This codes for CASSFWDSGGELFF.

Many counts were recorded for this clonotype. This chain connects TRBV10-3 to TRBJ1-1; D gene uncertain. This CDR3 has 14 amino acids. V lost 2 bases and J 0 bases, leaving 7 bases between the germline ends. The germline gives CDR1 ENHRY, CDR2 SYGVKD. DNA for the CDR3: TGTGCCATCAGTGAGACCAATTTGAACACTGAAGCTTTCTTT. Translated: CAISETNLNTEAFF.

This chain's CDR3 is CSVERGLGSDTQYF. The CDR3 region has the DNA TGCAGCGTTGAGCGGGGGCTAGGGTCAGATACGCAGTATTTT. The chain employs TRBV29-1 and TRBJ2-3; perhaps TRBD2 as D (7 bases). V was shortened by 3 bases and J by 4 bases, with 14 bases between the two germline ends. From germline, CDR1 is SQVTM and CDR2 ANQGSEA. The CDR3 runs 14 residues.

This clonotype has at least ten counts. This chain uses TRBV20-1 with TRBJ2-1; tentatively, D is TRBD2 (5 bases). Germline V gene lookup returns CDR1 DFQATT and CDR2 SNEGSKA (reference sequence). V was trimmed by 1 base and J by 4 bases, leaving 14 bases between them. The CDR3 runs 15 residues. Here the CDR3 DNA reads TGCAGTGCTAGAGGTGGTTTTAGGGAGTACAATGAGCAGTTCTTC. Encoded protein: CSARGGFREYNEQFF.

For the CDR3, the DNA is TGTGCCAGCAGCCTACAGGGTTTTGAGACCCAGTACTTC. Amino acids: CASSLQGFETQYF. This rearrangement joins TRBV5-6 to TRBJ2-5; the D gene is possibly TRBD1 (6 bases). Germline CDR1 is SGHDT and CDR2 is YYEEEE. This CDR3 has 13 amino acids. V was shortened by 4 bases and J by 5 bases, with 12 bases between the two germline ends.

The rearrangement uses TRBV20-1 and TRBJ1-1; TRBD1 matches at 7 bases. After removal of 5 bases from V and 4 bases from J, the junction contained 4 bases not matched to a gene. The CDR3 consists of 12 residues. The germline V gene has CDR1 DFQATT and CDR2 SNEGSKA (reference sequence). The CDR3 here is CSAPDRATEAFF. The DNA of the CDR3 is TGCAGTGCTCCCGACAGGGCCACTGAAGCTTTCTTT.

This clonotype was seen ten or more times. The rearrangement joins TRBV7-8 to TRBJ1-1; D call uncertain. Germline CDR1 reads SGHVS; CDR2 reads FQNEAQ. Trimming removed 11 bases from V and 6 bases from J, with 10 bases in between. The CDR3 length is 10 residues. The chain's CDR3 is CAVPTPEAFF. CDR3 DNA sequence: TGTGCCGTTCCTACACCTGAAGCTTTCTTT. Full variable domain (outside the CDR3, taken from reference TRBV7-8 and TRBJ1-1): GAGVSQSPRYKVAKRGQDVALRCDPISGHVSLFWYQQALGQGPEFLTYFQNEAQLDKSGLPSDRFFAERPEGSVSTLKIQRTQQEDSAVYLCAVPTPEAFFGQGTRLTVV.

This clonotype was observed at least ten times. The chain is built from TRBV20-1 and TRBJ2-7; D possibly matches TRBD1 or TRBD2 (5 bases each). The CDR3 is made up of 12 amino acids. The V gene lost 6 bases and the J gene lost 4 bases, with 13 bases spanning the gap. CDR1 DFQATT and CDR2 SNEGSKA come from the germline V gene (reference sequence). The CDR3 region has the DNA TGCAGTGCCCCCGAGGGGCCATACGAGCAGTACTTC. It yields the protein CSAPEGPYEQYF.

In regard to this clonotype: The conserved phenylalanine or tryptophan is not found at the CDR3 terminus, so this likely reflects a read error. The DNA is left out, because the CDR3 cannot be placed on it with certainty; the CDR3 is given as TCRdb lists it. The V gene is TRBV10-3, the J gene TRBJ1-2; the table names TRBD1, a call not compared with the DNA. The germline V gene encodes CDR1 ENHRY and CDR2 SYGVKD. Both ends counted, the CDR3 spans 16 residues. The CDR3 sequence: CATSSPGTGGGDGYAL.